This TCR beta chain was documented in a study of blood T cell repertoires in COVID-19. Germline CDR1 and CDR2: SGHRS and YFSETQ. The junction had 11 bases not matched to a gene; V was cut back by 0 bases and J by 8 bases. The CDR3 is made up of 16 amino acids. The protocol was immunoSEQ multiplex PCR, while the TCRdb copy is restricted to in-frame clones and leaves out a portion. The table lists roughly 38,000 clones, 70% to 80% of them singletons, with about 8.5% in the top ten. The TCR comes from a man between 70 and 80 years old with active or convalescent COVID-19. Sequencing was done on a sample of peripheral blood. The V call is TRBV5-1, the J call TRBJ1-2; 9 bases agree with TRBD1. Here the CDR3 DNA reads TGCGCCAGCAGCTTGGCCCGTGAGGACAGGGGAAGCGGCTACACCTTC. As protein: CASSLAREDRGSGYTF.